This note documents a single T cell receptor beta chain sequence. What antigen it recognizes has not been identified. No quality values exist for individual bases; no much larger clone is one base distant. Trimming leaves V shorter by 4 bases and J shorter by 4 bases, with the junction holding 11 bases beyond the gene matches. From the cysteine up to the phenylalanine, the CDR3 has a length of 16 residues. Kept here is only the CDR3 DNA, which spans 48 bases and is read in frame from base 1. CDR1 and CDR2 (SGDLS, YYNGEE) derive from the germline V gene. The immunoSEQ Assay, a bias-controlled multiplex PCR, was used to amplify TCRbeta CDR3 regions from genomic DNA. The source study handled its data this way. Within the assay, amplification of reference gene primers was used to estimate how many nucleated cells each sample contained. Sequence reads were collapsed and filtered to measure the absolute abundance of every unique TCRbeta CDR3 rearrangement. For each sample, productive Simpson clonality was calculated as the square root of Simpson's diversity index across productive rearrangements. This is the immuneACCESS table as TCRdb keeps it, with only in-frame sequences that have V and J called. A part of the clones is gone; compared with another copy, unresolved V genes explain less than half, and the rest is unexplained. V, J and clone size are those of that table, while D and trimming were read from the DNA. This sample lists 45,000 to 50,000 clones; 83% were detected once. The ten most abundant clones make up approximately 8.4% of the sample.

The record originates from a study of blood T cell repertoires in COVID-19 (TCRdb year 2020). Regarding the study in general: The collaborator samples originated in the United States, Italy and Spain and spanned the acute and convalescent phases of COVID-19. The material from the prospective study consisted of cDNA or gDNA derived from T cells, B-cell-depleted T cells, or PBMCs. The dataset comprised deeply sampled blood TCRbeta repertoires from subjects exposed to, actively infected with, or recovered from COVID-19. The repertoires were made available in a free public database intended to serve as a resource for research on the immune response to SARS-CoV-2. The samples were drawn from two sources: the first 160 participants of the ongoing ImmuneRACE study, and approximately 1,300 subjects contributed by 6 global collaborators. The sample metadata nearly always contained a de-identified subject ID, COVID-19 status, age in years and sex. Where HLA class I and class II types were available, the types were taken from metadata supplied by the sample provider, not from assay-based typing. The study at large found these results: Clinical and demographic metadata were provided uncurated, with the amount varying by source and participant.

The collaborating institutions used their own protocols to collect whole blood in K2EDTA tubes. Collaborator samples were shipped for TCRbeta analysis as frozen whole blood, isolated PBMCs, or DNA extracted from either sample type. The rearrangement joined TRBV9 to TRBJ2-3, with 8 junctional bases fitting TRBD2. The material sequenced was peripheral blood. The TCR was taken from a man at least 80 years old in a cohort sampled during active COVID-19. Here is the DNA: TGTGCCAGCAGCATGGGAGCGGGGGAGAGGTCAGATACGCAGTATTTT. This gives the protein CASSMGAGERSDTQYF.